What follows are 18 T cell receptor beta chains derived from one specimen sequenced in a study of breast tumors, draining lymph nodes, adjacent tissues. Samples came from axillary lymph nodes draining the breast cancer. TCRdb used MiXCR to reprocess the multiplex PCR reads, holding one entry per CDR3 protein. The data show under 85,000 distinct CDR3 sequences, with roughly 19% seen just once and about 2.2% held by the top ten. Input material: axillary lymph node tissue. All receptors derive from a female donor with breast cancer. Some clones in this sample may be carry-over from other donors' samples.

This clonotype was detected many times. V and J are TRBV19 and TRBJ1-5; D is unresolved. Trimming left V 3 bases short and J 2 bases short, with 14 bases between. CDR1 and CDR2 from the germline V gene are LNHDA and SQIVND (reference sequence). The CDR3 has 16 amino acids. DNA for the CDR3: TGTGCCAGTAGTATCCAGGCCACGGTTGGCAATCAGCCCCAGCATTTT. It is translated as CASSIQATVGNQPQHF.

This clonotype was detected a few times. The chain has TRBV28 and TRBJ1-2; D gene uncertain. The germline V gene has CDR1 MDHEN and CDR2 SYDVKM. The CDR3 has 12 residues. V lost 9 bases and J 1 base, leaving 9 bases between the germline ends. CDR3 in amino acids: CASSKFNYGYTF. CDR3 DNA: TGTGCCAGTAGCAAATTTAACTATGGCTACACCTTC.

This clonotype has ten or more counts. J is TRBJ2-7 and V is TRBV7-6; TRBD2 matches at 9 bases. V dropped 3 bases and J dropped 2; count of bases not matched to a gene: 8. There are 16 residues in the CDR3. Germline-derived CDR1 and CDR2 are SGHVS and FNYEAQ. CDR3 amino acids: CASSFGGREGTYEQYF. In DNA form, the CDR3 reads TGTGCCAGCAGCTTTGGTGGGCGGGAGGGGACCTACGAGCAGTACTTC.

To note about this clonotype: This may be a read error, as it is one base from a much larger clone. This chain connects TRBV4-3 to TRBJ1-5, with unresolved D. There are 16 residues in the CDR3. Germline CDR1 LGHNA, CDR2 YSLEER. The germline V and J ends were trimmed by 0 bases and 2 bases, with 11 bases remaining between them. The CDR3 here is CASSQETLEGNQPQHF. CDR3 coding DNA: TGCGCCAGCAGCCAAGAAACCCTTGAGGGCAATCAGCCCCAGCATTTT.

This clonotype appeared many times. The J gene is TRBJ2-1, the V gene TRBV12-3 or TRBV12-4; no reliable D call. V was cut by 4 bases and J by 7 bases, with 8 bases left in between. CDR3 length equals 12 residues. Here the CDR3 DNA reads TGTGCCAGCAGTTCATGGGGTAATGAGCAGTTCTTC. This translates into CASSSWGNEQFF.

The rearrangement links TRBV4-1 to TRBJ2-1, with D possibly TRBD2 on 6 matching bases. The V end lost 0 bases, the J end lost 0 bases, and 12 bases lay between the germline ends. This CDR3 is 17 amino acids long. Germline assignment: CDR1 MGHRA and CDR2 YSYEKL. The DNA of the CDR3 is TGCGCCAGCAGCCAAGAGGGGGACTTCTTCTCCTACAATGAGCAGTTCTTC. It is translated as CASSQEGDFFSYNEQFF.

This clonotype showed up many times. The chain is built from TRBV24-1 and TRBJ2-1; 8 nucleotides agree with TRBD2. Germline V gives CDR1 KGHDR, CDR2 SFDVKD. CDR3 length: 12 residues. With 7 bases clipped from V and 10 bases from J, the junction kept 5 bases outside the gene matches. As DNA, the CDR3 is TGTGCCACCAGGGCCGGGGGGGGCGAGCAGTTCTTC. Its translation: CATRAGGGEQFF.

A word on this clonotype: The junction and the germline gene differ at one end; a read error may be behind it. This rearrangement joins TRBV7-3 to TRBJ1-4; tentatively, D is TRBD1 (6 bases). The germline gives CDR1 SGHTA, CDR2 FQGTGA. The CDR3 consists of 13 residues. CDR3: CASSRTENEELFF. The DNA for the CDR3 is TGTGCCAGCAGCCGGACAGAGAATGAAGAACTGTTTTTC.

This clonotype was detected many times. The chain joins TRBV20-1 to TRBJ2-5; perhaps TRBD1 as D (6 bases). CDR3 length: 14 residues. CDR1 and CDR2 (germline): DFQATT, SNEGSKA (reference sequence). The ends were cut back, 8 bases at V and 0 bases at J, with 16 bases in the middle. The CDR3, as DNA: TGCAGTTCCGGACAGTCCCCGTACCAAGAGACCCAGTACTTC. It yields the protein CSSGQSPYQETQYF.

Turning to this clonotype: A much larger clone lies a single base off, so this may be a read error. The chain carries TRBV11-2 and TRBJ2-5; TRBD1 is a possible D gene (7 bases). The CDR3 spans 14 residues. V gave up 4 bases and J gave up 5 bases, with 14 bases separating them. The germline CDR1 and CDR2 sequences are SGHAT and FQNNGV. CDR3 in DNA: TGTGCCAGCAGCTCCCACGGGGGACAGGAGACCCAGTACTTC. Translating gives CASSSHGGQETQYF.

The chain joins TRBV28 to TRBJ1-2; possibly TRBD1 for D (5 bases). CDR3 length: 14 residues. V lost 3 bases, J lost 2 bases, and 10 bases lay in between. Per germline, CDR1 MDHEN and CDR2 SYDVKM. CDR3 sequence (DNA): TGTGCCAGCAGTTTCCTCGGGACGAACTATGGCTACACCTTC. It translates to CASSFLGTNYGYTF.

The chain links TRBV7-9 to TRBJ2-5, with 11 nucleotides matching TRBD1. Per the germline V gene, CDR1 is SEHNR and CDR2 is FQNEAQ (reference sequence). The CDR3 covers 16 residues. The ends lost 5 bases at V and 0 bases at J; junction bases unmatched: 5. The CDR3 reads CASSHGTGGYQETQYF. DNA of the CDR3: TGTGCCAGCAGCCACGGGACAGGGGGGTACCAAGAGACCCAGTACTTC.

This sequence joins TRBV6-5 and TRBJ1-5; 7 bases are a match to TRBD1. The CDR3 extends over 13 amino acids. With 8 bases clipped from V and 3 bases from J, the junction kept 4 bases outside the gene matches. The V gene's germline CDR1 is MNHEY and CDR2 SVGAGI. The CDR3, as DNA: TGTGCCAGCTCTACAGGGGACAATCAGCCCCAGCATTTT. It codes for CASSTGDNQPQHF.

V is TRBV5-4 and J is TRBJ2-1; the match to TRBD2 covers 11 bases. Germline lookup yields CDR1 SGHNT and CDR2 YYREEE (reference sequence). V lost 4 bases, J lost 0 bases, and 6 bases stayed unmatched. The CDR3 loop spans 17 amino acids. The CDR3 sequence is CASSPGTSGPSYNEQFF. Written as DNA, the CDR3 is TGTGCCAGCAGCCCCGGGACTAGCGGTCCCTCCTACAATGAGCAGTTCTTC.

This clonotype was seen at least ten times. The rearrangement joins TRBV7-3 to TRBJ2-1; maybe TRBD2 (7 bases). CDR3 size: 12 residues. Germline CDR1 is SGHTA and CDR2 is FQGTGA. The V gene lost 5 bases and the J gene lost 15 bases, with 17 bases spanning the gap. The chain's CDR3 is CASSPGGQEVFF. The CDR3, as DNA: TGTGCCAGCAGCCCGGGGGGCCAAGAGGTGTTCTTC. The complete variable domain, with remaining parts taken from reference TRBV7-3 and TRBJ2-1, reads GAGVSQTPSNKVTEKGKYVELRCDPISGHTALYWYRQSLGQGPEFLIYFQGTGAADDSGLPNDRFFAVRPEGSVSTLKIQRTERGDSAVYLCASSPGGQEVFFGPGTRLTVL.

There are many counts of this clonotype. The chain uses TRBV4-2 and TRBJ2-6; no reliable D call. Germline lookup yields CDR1 LGHNA and CDR2 YNFKEQ. V lost 1 base, J lost 0 bases, and 4 bases lay in between. The CDR3 covers 15 residues. Here the CDR3 reads CASSQGHSGANVLTF. CDR3 nucleotide sequence: TGTGCCAGCAGCCAAGGGCACTCTGGGGCCAACGTCCTGACTTTC.

This clonotype was detected once. This CDR3 is missing its conserved last phenylalanine or tryptophan, likely due to a read error. CDR3 residues: CASSLGQVFNPPLHL. The CDR3 coding sequence is TGTGCCAGCAGCTTAGGACAGGTGTTTAATCCACCCCTCCACCTT. The rearrangement joins TRBV7-2 to TRBJ1-6, with D possibly matching TRBD1 (6 bases). CDR1 is SGHTA and CDR2 is FQGNSA in the germline V gene. The CDR3 has 15 amino acids.

This sequence joins TRBV5-4 and TRBJ1-4, with D tentatively TRBD1 (6 bases). This CDR3 has 15 residues. Germline V gives CDR1 SGHNT, CDR2 YYREEE (reference sequence). With 3 bases removed from V and 3 bases from J, the gap between germline ends came to 12 bases. The CDR3 here is CASSSRGASNEKLFF. The CDR3 nucleotides read TGTGCCAGCAGCTCACGGGGGGCATCTAATGAAAAACTGTTTTTT.